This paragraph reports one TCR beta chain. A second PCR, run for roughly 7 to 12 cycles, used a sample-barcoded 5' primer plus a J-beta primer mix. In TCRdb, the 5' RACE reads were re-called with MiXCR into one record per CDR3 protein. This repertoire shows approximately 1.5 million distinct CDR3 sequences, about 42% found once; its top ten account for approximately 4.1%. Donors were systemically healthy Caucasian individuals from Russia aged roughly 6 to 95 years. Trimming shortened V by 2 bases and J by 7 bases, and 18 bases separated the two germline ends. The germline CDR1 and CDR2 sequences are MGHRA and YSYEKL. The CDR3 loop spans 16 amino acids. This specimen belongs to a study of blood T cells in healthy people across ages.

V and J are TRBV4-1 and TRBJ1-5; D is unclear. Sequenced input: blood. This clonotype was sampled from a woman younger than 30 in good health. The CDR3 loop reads CASSQSPGRLQQPQHF. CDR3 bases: TGCGCCAGCAGCCAATCCCCCGGACGATTACAACAGCCCCAGCATTTT.